Below, 24 T cell receptor beta chains from the same sample are listed, as sequenced in a study of T cells in tuberculosis. Sequenced by immunoSEQ multiplex PCR; TCRdb stores in-frame clones only, minus some. This sample has tens of thousands of clones, with about 96% found just once. Material: PBMCs. All receptors come from a donor aged 10-29 years with latent tuberculosis or without tuberculosis infection.

The V gene is TRBV19, the J gene TRBJ1-1; D possibly corresponds to TRBD1 (5 bases). The CDR3 extends over 11 amino acids. V lost 11 bases and J lost 8, with 15 bases in between. CDR1 is LNHDA and CDR2 is SQIVND in the germline V gene (reference sequence). DNA of the CDR3: TGTGCCCCAAATATAAGGACAGAAGCTTTCTTT. The encoded protein is CAPNIRTEAFF.

The genes are TRBV9 and TRBJ1-2, with a tentative D call TRBD1 (5 bases). The CDR3 loop spans 17 amino acids. V dropped 4 bases and J dropped 4 bases, with 23 bases sitting between them. The germline V gene has CDR1 SGDLS and CDR2 YYNGEE. The CDR3 sequence is CASSPTFFREVVYGYTF. The DNA for the CDR3 is TGTGCCAGCAGCCCGACCTTCTTCAGGGAAGTGGTCTATGGCTACACCTTC. The whole variable domain, filled in from reference TRBV9 and TRBJ1-2, reads DSGVTQTPKHLITATGQRVTLRCSPRSGDLSVYWYQQSLDQGLQFLIQYYNGEERAKGNILERFSAQQFPDLHSELNLSSLELGDSALYFCASSPTFFREVVYGYTFGSGTRLTVV.

V gene TRBV19 combines with J gene TRBJ2-1; D ambiguous. V was pared by 7 bases and J by 2 bases, with 15 bases between. Germline V gene sequence: CDR1 LNHDA, CDR2 SQIVND (reference sequence). The CDR3 spans 15 residues. CDR3 bases: TGTGCCAGTACCCAATCGGTCCCACCCTACAATGAGCAGTTCTTC. It yields the protein CASTQSVPPYNEQFF.

The rearrangement uses TRBV2 and TRBJ2-5; a possible D gene is TRBD2 (5 bases). This CDR3 comprises 13 residues. V was trimmed by 8 bases and J by 2 bases, leaving 12 bases between them. Germline assignment: CDR1 SNHLY and CDR2 FYNNEI. The chain's CDR3 is CASGRSGQETQYF. CDR3 DNA sequence: TGTGCCAGCGGAAGGAGCGGTCAAGAGACCCAGTACTTC.

V and J are TRBV19 and TRBJ2-1; 8 bases are a match to TRBD2. With V trimmed by 7 bases and J by 6 bases, 11 bases remained unmatched. The CDR3 is made up of 15 amino acids. Germline loops: CDR1 LNHDA, CDR2 SQIVND (reference sequence). The CDR3 reads CASTPERGPSNEQFF. The CDR3 DNA sequence: TGTGCCAGTACTCCCGAGCGGGGGCCGAGCAATGAGCAGTTCTTC. The full variable domain, with the rest looked up from reference TRBV19 and TRBJ2-1, is DGGITQSPKYLFRKEGQNVTLSCEQNLNHDAMYWYRQDPGQGLRLIYYSQIVNDFQKGDIAEGYSVSREKKESFPLTVTSAQKNPTAFYLCASTPERGPSNEQFFGPGTRLTVL.

The chain has TRBV9 and TRBJ2-3, with TRBD2 identical over 7 bases. The CDR3 extends over 16 amino acids. Germline CDR1 and CDR2: SGDLS and YYNGEE. The trim removed 0 bases at V and 1 base at J, leaving 5 bases unmatched. CDR3 region: CASSVGQRGGTDTQYF. The CDR3 DNA is TGTGCCAGCAGCGTAGGACAGCGGGGTGGCACAGATACGCAGTATTTT.

The chain combines TRBV6-1 with TRBJ2-7; TRBD2 aligns across 13 bases. CDR1 is MNHNS and CDR2 is SASEGT in the germline V gene. Trimming cost V 2 bases and J 4 bases; bases outside gene matches: 11. This CDR3 region has 18 residues. The CDR3 coding sequence is TGTGCCAGCAGTGAACATCGCGGACTAGCGGGAGATGGATACGAGCAGTACTTC. It yields the protein CASSEHRGLAGDGYEQYF.

V gene TRBV6-6 combines with J gene TRBJ1-4; tentatively, D is TRBD1 (5 bases). V was clipped by 2 bases and J by 2 bases, with 6 bases between them. Germline CDR1 reads MNHNY; CDR2 reads SVGAGI (reference sequence). This CDR3 contains 14 residues. The CDR3, as DNA: TGTGCCAGCAGTTACCGGGGGACTAATGAAAAACTGTTTTTT. Translating it yields CASSYRGTNEKLFF.

The chain couples TRBV7-6 to TRBJ2-5, with 7 bases aligning to TRBD2. The V gene end was trimmed by 3 bases and the J gene end by 2 bases; junction bases not matched to a gene: 9. The CDR3 runs 16 residues. The V gene's germline CDR1 is SGHVS and CDR2 FNYEAQ. CDR3 nucleotides: TGTGCCAGCAGCTTGGGGGGGGTGGATAGGCAAGAGACCCAGTACTTC. Translated, it gives CASSLGGVDRQETQYF.

This sequence joins TRBV29-1 and TRBJ1-2; 10 positions agree with TRBD1. V shed 6 bases, J shed 10 bases, and the junction held 8 bases outside the gene matches. CDR3 size: 12 residues. The germline V gene has CDR1 SQVTM and CDR2 ANQGSEA. The CDR3 protein is CSVIRDRGDYTF. As DNA, the CDR3 is TGCAGCGTGATCCGGGACAGGGGTGACTACACCTTC.

The chain links TRBV13 to TRBJ2-3; D is ambiguous. The CDR3 is 13 amino acids. Trimming shortened V by 5 bases and J by 2 bases, and 8 bases separated the two germline ends. CDR1 and CDR2 (germline): PRHDT, FYEKMQ (reference sequence). CDR3 sequence: CASSPDNTDTQYF. The CDR3 DNA is TGTGCCAGCAGCCCTGACAACACAGATACGCAGTATTTT.

The chain is built from TRBV4-2 and TRBJ2-4, with TRBD1 identical over 7 bases. The germline V gene has CDR1 LGHNA and CDR2 YNFKEQ. This CDR3 contains 15 residues. The V and J ends lost 5 bases and 15 bases, in that order; junction bases with no gene match: 19. The CDR3 reads CASSEPGQEWISRYF. DNA for the CDR3: TGTGCCAGCAGCGAACCTGGACAGGAATGGATCAGTCGGTACTTC.

The chain carries TRBV5-1 and TRBJ2-3, with D uncertain. Trimming pared 6 bases from V and 7 bases from J, leaving 9 bases between. CDR3 length equals 11 residues. CDR1 and CDR2 (germline): SGHRS, YFSETQ. CDR3 bases: TGCGCCAGCAACCGACAACATACGCAGTATTTT. Its translation is CASNRQHTQYF.

The chain joins TRBV7-6 to TRBJ1-3; D unclear. Germline loops: CDR1 SGHVS, CDR2 FNYEAQ. The V end lost 5 bases, the J end lost 0 bases, and 20 bases lay between the germline ends. This CDR3 spans 18 amino acids. The CDR3 DNA reads as TGTGCCAGCAGCCCTTGGCCCTCTAGGAGAAGCTCTGGAAACACCATATATTTT. Residues: CASSPWPSRRSSGNTIYF.

V is TRBV5-6 and J is TRBJ2-1; D might be TRBD2 (6 bases). CDR1 and CDR2 from the germline V gene are SGHDT and YYEEEE. This CDR3 spans 14 amino acids. Deletions cut 2 bases from V and 5 bases from J, with 11 bases between. For the CDR3, the DNA is TGTGCCAGCAGCTTATCAGGACTAAACAATGAGCAGTTCTTC. Translated: CASSLSGLNNEQFF.

The chain employs TRBV7-3 and TRBJ2-3; 9 nucleotides align to TRBD1. This CDR3 spans 17 amino acids. Germline CDR1 SGHTA, CDR2 FQGTGA. V gave up 0 bases and J gave up 6 bases; unmatched junction bases: 10. The CDR3 loop reads CASSLTFGTGSADTQYF. The CDR3 nucleotides read TGTGCCAGCAGCTTAACATTTGGGACAGGGTCTGCCGATACGCAGTATTTT.

The V call is TRBV5-4, the J call TRBJ2-1, with 7 positions matching TRBD2. This CDR3 is 15 amino acids long. The V gene end was trimmed by 0 bases and the J gene end by 4 bases; junction bases not matched to a gene: 4. Germline V gene lookup returns CDR1 SGHNT and CDR2 YYREEE (reference sequence). The CDR3 loop is CASSLDGGTYNEQFF. DNA of the CDR3: TGTGCCAGCAGCTTGGACGGGGGGACTTACAATGAGCAGTTCTTC.

The chain uses TRBV13 and TRBJ2-7; D not certain. Trimming took 4 bases from V and 0 from J, leaving 10 bases between them. Germline V lookup: CDR1 PRHDT, CDR2 FYEKMQ (reference sequence). This CDR3 is 14 amino acids long. The CDR3 DNA follows: TGTGCCAGCAGCTCCTCCCACATCTCCTACGAGCAGTACTTC. It is translated as CASSSSHISYEQYF. Looking up the rest from reference TRBV13 and TRBJ2-7 gives the full variable domain: AAGVIQSPRHLIKEKRETATLKCYPIPRHDTVYWYQQGPGQDPQFLISFYEKMQSDKGSIPDRFSAQQFSDYHSELNMSSLELGDSALYFCASSSSHISYEQYFGPGTRLTVT.

The genes are TRBV29-1 and TRBJ2-2, with 8 bases lining up with TRBD2. The V gene's germline CDR1 is SQVTM and CDR2 ANQGSEA. Trimming removed 4 bases from V and 5 bases from J; junction bases left unmatched: 6. There are 14 residues in the CDR3. The CDR3 protein is CSVVVAGYTGELFF. Written as DNA, the CDR3 is TGCAGCGTTGTGGTAGCGGGATATACCGGGGAGCTGTTTTTT.

The chain links TRBV7-9 to TRBJ2-7; possibly TRBD2 for D (6 bases). Germline values: CDR1 SEHNR, CDR2 FQNEAQ (reference sequence). The CDR3 covers 16 residues. The V end lost 5 bases, the J end lost 0 bases, and 17 bases lay between the germline ends. The CDR3 DNA sequence: TGTGCCAGCAGCCCACACAGCGGGTTGAGCTCCTACGAGCAGTACTTC. Translating it yields CASSPHSGLSSYEQYF.

V and J are TRBV7-6 and TRBJ2-2, with D possibly matching TRBD1 (5 bases). The V gene's germline CDR1 is SGHVS and CDR2 FNYEAQ. CDR3 length equals 15 residues. V lost 2 bases to trimming and J lost 6 bases, with 13 bases between them. CDR3 region: CASSLLSDKAGELFF. The CDR3 DNA reads TGTGCCAGCAGCTTATTATCGGACAAAGCCGGGGAGCTGTTTTTT.

The gene calls are TRBV18 and TRBJ1-4; 8 bases are shared with TRBD1. V trimming: 0 bases; J trimming: 7 bases; junction bases outside the gene matches: 10. The CDR3 runs 17 residues. Germline V lookup: CDR1 KGHSH, CDR2 LQKENI. Here the CDR3 reads CASSPPGAGGGGEKLFF. CDR3 bases: TGTGCCAGCTCACCACCGGGGGCAGGGGGCGGCGGTGAAAAACTGTTTTTT.

The V and J genes are TRBV5-4 and TRBJ2-7, with a possible D match to TRBD2 (6 bases). V was clipped by 4 bases and J by 2 bases, with 16 bases between them. Looked up from germline, CDR1 is SGHNT and CDR2 is YYREEE (reference sequence). This CDR3 has 15 amino acids. The CDR3 DNA is TGTGCCAGCAGCCCGCCGGGGGTAATCACCTACGAGCAGTACTTC. Its protein product is CASSPPGVITYEQYF.

This clone was seen only once. The chain combines TRBV19 with TRBJ2-3; tentative D call: TRBD1 (6 bases). The V and J ends lost 4 bases and 6 bases respectively, with 20 bases between them. The CDR3 loop spans 16 amino acids. The germline V gene has CDR1 LNHDA and CDR2 SQIVND (reference sequence). CDR3 protein: CASSTSTGNGEDTQYF. The DNA for the CDR3 is TGTGCCAGTAGTACCAGCACAGGGAACGGGGAGGATACGCAGTATTTT.